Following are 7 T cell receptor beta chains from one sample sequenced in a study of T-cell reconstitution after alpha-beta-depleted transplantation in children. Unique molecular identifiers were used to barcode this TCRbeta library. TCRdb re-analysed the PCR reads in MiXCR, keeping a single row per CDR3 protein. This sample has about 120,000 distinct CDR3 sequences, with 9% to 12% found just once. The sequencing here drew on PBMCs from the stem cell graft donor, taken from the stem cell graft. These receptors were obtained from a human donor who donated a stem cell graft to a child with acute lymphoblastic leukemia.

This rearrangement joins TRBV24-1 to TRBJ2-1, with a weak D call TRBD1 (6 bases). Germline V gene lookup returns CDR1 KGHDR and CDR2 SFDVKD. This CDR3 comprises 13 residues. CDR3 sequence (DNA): TGTGGGACCAGTTATCTACAGGGAGATGAGCAGTTCTTC. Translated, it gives CGTSYLQGDEQFF.

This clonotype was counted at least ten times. CDR3 DNA: TGCGCCAGCAGCCGCAGGGGGACTACCCAAGAGACCCAGTACTTC. Its translation is CASSRRGTTQETQYF. This rearrangement joins TRBV5-1 to TRBJ2-5; the D call may be TRBD1 or TRBD2 (7 bases each). Trimming removed 4 bases from V and 1 base from J, with 14 bases in between. Germline V gene data show CDR1 as SGHRS and CDR2 as YFSETQ. This CDR3 region has 15 residues.

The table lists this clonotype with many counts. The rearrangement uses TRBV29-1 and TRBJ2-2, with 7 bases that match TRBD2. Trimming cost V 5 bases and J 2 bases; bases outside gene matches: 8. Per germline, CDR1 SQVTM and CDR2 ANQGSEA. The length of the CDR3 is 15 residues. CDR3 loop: CSVQGSGTNTGELFF. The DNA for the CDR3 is TGCAGCGTTCAAGGGAGCGGGACCAACACCGGGGAGCTGTTTTTT.

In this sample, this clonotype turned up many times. CDR3 sequence (DNA): TGCAGTGCTAGCCCGCGGACCATTGAGCAGTTCTTC. Its translation: CSASPRTIEQFF. The chain combines TRBV20-1 with TRBJ2-1; D call uncertain. CDR1 and CDR2 (germline): DFQATT, SNEGSKA (reference sequence). The V end was cut by 3 bases, the J end by 9 bases, with 12 bases between. The CDR3 sequence is 12 residues long.

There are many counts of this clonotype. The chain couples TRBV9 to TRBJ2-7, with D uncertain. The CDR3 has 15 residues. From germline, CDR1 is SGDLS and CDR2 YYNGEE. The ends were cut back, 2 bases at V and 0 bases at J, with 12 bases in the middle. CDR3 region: CASSVGSTASYEQYF. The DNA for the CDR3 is TGTGCCAGCAGCGTCGGCAGTACGGCCTCCTACGAGCAGTACTTC.

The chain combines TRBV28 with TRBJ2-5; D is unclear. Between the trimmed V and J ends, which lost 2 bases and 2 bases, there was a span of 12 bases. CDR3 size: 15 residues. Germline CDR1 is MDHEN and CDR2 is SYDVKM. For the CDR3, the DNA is TGTGCCAGCAGTTTAGGTCAGGCATTACAAGAGACCCAGTACTTC. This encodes CASSLGQALQETQYF. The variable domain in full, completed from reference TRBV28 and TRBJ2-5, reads DVKVTQSSRYLVKRTGEKVFLECVQDMDHENMFWYRQDPGLGLRLIYFSYDVKMKEKGDIPEGYSVSREKKERFSLILESASTNQTSMYLCASSLGQALQETQYFGPGTRLLVL.

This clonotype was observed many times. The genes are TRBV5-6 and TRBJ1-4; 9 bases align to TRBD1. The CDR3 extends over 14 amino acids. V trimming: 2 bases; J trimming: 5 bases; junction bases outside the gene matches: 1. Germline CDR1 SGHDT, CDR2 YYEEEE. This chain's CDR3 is CASSFGTGNEKLFF. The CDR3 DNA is TGTGCCAGCAGCTTTGGGACAGGGAATGAAAAACTGTTTTTT. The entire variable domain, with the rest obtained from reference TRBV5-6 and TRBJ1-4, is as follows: DAGVTQSPTHLIKTRGQQVTLRCSPKSGHDTVSWYQQALGQGPQFIFQYYEEEERQRGNFPDRFSGHQFPNYSSELNVNALLLGDSALYLCASSFGTGNEKLFFGSGTQLSVL.